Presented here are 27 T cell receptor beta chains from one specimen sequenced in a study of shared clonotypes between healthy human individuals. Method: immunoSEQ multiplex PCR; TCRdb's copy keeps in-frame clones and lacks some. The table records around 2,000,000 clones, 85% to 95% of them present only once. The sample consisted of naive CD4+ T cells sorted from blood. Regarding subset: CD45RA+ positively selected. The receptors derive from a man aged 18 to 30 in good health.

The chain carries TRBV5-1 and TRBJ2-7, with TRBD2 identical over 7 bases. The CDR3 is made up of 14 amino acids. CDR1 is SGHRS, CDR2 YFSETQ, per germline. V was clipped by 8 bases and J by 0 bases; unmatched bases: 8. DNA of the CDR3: TGCGCCAGTACTCGGGAGGCCTACTCCTACGAGCAGTACTTC. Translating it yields CASTREAYSYEQYF.

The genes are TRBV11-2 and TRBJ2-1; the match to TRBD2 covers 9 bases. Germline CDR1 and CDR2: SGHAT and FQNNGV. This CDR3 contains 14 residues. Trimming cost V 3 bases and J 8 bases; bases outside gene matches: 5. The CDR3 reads CASSFGTSLDEQFF. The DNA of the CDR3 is TGTGCCAGCAGCTTTGGGACTAGCTTAGATGAGCAGTTCTTC.

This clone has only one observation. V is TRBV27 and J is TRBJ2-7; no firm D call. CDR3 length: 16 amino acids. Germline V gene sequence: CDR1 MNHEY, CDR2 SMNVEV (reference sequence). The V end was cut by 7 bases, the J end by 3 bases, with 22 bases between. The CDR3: CASKSTSGSPSYEQYF. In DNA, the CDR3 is TGTGCCAGCAAATCTACCTCGGGCAGCCCCAGCTACGAGCAGTACTTC.

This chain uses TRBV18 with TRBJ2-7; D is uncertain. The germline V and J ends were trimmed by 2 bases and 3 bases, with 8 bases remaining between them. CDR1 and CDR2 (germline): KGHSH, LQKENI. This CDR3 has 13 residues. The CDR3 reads CASSPKENYEQYF. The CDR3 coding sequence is TGTGCCAGCTCACCAAAGGAGAACTACGAGCAGTACTTC.

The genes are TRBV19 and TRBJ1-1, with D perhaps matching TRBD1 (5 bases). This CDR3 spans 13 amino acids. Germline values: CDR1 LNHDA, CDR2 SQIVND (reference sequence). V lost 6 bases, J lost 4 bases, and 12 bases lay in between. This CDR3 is CASRPQGFTEAFF. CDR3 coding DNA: TGTGCCAGTAGGCCTCAGGGTTTCACTGAAGCTTTCTTT.

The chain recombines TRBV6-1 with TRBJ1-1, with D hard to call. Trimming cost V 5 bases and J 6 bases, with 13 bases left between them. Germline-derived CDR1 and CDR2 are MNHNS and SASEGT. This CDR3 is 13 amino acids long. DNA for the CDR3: TGTGCCAGCAGTCTAATCCGGGGAGCTGAAGCTTTCTTT. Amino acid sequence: CASSLIRGAEAFF.

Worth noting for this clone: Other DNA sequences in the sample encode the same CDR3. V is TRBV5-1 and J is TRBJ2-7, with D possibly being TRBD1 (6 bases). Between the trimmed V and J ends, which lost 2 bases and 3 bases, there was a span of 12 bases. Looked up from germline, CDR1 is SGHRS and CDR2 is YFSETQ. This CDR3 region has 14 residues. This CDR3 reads CASSLKGDGYEQYF. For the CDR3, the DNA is TGCGCCAGCAGCTTAAAGGGGGACGGCTACGAGCAGTACTTC.

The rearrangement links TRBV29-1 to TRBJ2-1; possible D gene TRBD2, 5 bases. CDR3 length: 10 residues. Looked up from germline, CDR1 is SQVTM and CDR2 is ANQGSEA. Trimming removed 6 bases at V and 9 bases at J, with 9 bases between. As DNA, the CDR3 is TGCAGCGTGAGGGAGAGTGAGCAGTTCTTC. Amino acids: CSVRESEQFF.

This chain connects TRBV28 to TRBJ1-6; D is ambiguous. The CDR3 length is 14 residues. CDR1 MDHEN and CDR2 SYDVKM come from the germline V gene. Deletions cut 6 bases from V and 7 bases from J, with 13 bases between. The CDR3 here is CASSSPRGNSPLHF. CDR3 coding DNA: TGTGCCAGCAGCTCCCCTCGAGGGAATTCACCCCTCCACTTT.

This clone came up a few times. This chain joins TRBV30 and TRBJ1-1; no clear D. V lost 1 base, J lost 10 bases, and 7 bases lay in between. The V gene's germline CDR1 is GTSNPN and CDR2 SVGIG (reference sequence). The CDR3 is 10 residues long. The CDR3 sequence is CAWSETGAFF. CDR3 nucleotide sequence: TGTGCCTGGAGTGAGACGGGAGCTTTCTTT.

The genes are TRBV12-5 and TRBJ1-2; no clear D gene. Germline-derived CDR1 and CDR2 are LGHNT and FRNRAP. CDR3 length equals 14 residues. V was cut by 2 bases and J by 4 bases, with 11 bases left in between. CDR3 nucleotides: TGTGCTAGTGGTTTGTATCGCATCGCCTATGGCTACACCTTC. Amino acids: CASGLYRIAYGYTF.

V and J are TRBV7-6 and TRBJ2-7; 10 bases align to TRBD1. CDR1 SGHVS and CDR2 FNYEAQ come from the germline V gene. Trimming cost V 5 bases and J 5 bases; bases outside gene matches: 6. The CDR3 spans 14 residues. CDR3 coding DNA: TGTGCCAGCAGCCTGGGACAGGGGTACCACGAGCAGTACTTC. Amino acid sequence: CASSLGQGYHEQYF.

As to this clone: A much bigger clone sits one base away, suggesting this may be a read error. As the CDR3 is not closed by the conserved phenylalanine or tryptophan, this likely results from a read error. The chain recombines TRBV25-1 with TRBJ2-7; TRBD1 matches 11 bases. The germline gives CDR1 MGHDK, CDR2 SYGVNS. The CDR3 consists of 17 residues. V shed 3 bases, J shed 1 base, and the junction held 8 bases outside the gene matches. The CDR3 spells CASSEGQGGVGSYEQYS. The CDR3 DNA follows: TGTGCCAGCAGTGAGGGACAGGGGGGAGTTGGGTCCTACGAGCAGTACTCC.

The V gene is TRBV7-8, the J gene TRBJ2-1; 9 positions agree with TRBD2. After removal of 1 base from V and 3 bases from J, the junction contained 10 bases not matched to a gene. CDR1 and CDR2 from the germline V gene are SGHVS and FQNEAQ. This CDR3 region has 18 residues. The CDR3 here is CASSLEVTSGLYYNEQFF. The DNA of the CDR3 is TGTGCCAGCAGCTTAGAGGTGACTAGCGGATTATACTACAATGAGCAGTTCTTC.

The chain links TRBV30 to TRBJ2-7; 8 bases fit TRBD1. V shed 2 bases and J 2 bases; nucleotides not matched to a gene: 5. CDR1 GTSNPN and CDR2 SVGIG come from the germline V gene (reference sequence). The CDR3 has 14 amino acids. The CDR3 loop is CAWSPPGQAYEQYF. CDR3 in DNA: TGTGCCTGGAGTCCCCCGGGACAGGCCTACGAGCAGTACTTC.

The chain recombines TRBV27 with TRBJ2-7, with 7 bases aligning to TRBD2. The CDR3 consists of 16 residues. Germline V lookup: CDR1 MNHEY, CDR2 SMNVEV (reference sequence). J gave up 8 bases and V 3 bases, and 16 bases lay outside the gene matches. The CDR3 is CASSFLAGKNLRKQYF. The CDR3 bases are TGTGCCAGCAGTTTCTTAGCGGGTAAAAACCTACGCAAGCAGTACTTC.

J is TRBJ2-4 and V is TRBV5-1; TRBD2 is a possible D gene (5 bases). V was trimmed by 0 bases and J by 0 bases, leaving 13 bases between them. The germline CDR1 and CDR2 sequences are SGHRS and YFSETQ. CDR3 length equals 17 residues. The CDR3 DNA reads TGCGCCAGCAGCTTGGGGAGGACTGATTTAGCCAAAAACATTCAGTACTTC. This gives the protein CASSLGRTDLAKNIQYF. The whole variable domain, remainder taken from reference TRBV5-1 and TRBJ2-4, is KAGVTQTPRYLIKTRGQQVTLSCSPISGHRSVSWYQQTPGQGLQFLFEYFSETQRNKGNFPGRFSGRQFSNSRSEMNVSTLELGDSALYLCASSLGRTDLAKNIQYFGAGTRLSVL.

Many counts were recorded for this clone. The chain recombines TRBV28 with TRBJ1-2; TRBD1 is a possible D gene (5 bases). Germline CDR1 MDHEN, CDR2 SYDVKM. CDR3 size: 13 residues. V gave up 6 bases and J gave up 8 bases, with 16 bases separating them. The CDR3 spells CASRTMGDQGYTF. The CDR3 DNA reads TGTGCCAGCAGGACGATGGGGGACCAGGGCTACACCTTC.

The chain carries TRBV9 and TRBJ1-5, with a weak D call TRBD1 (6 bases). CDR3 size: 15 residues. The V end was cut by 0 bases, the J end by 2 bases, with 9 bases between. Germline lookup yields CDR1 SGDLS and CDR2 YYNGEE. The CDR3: CASSVGGRGNQPQHF. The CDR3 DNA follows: TGTGCCAGCAGCGTAGGGGGGCGAGGCAATCAGCCCCAGCATTTT.

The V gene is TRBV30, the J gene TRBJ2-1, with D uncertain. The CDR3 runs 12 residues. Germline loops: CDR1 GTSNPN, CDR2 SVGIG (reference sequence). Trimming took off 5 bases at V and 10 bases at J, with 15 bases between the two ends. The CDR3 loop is CAWALQTLEQFF. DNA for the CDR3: TGTGCCTGGGCCCTTCAGACGCTGGAGCAGTTCTTC.

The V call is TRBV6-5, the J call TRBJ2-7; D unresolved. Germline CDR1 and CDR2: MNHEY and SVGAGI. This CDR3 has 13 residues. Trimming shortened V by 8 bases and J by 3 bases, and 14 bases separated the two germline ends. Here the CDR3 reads CASGTSSDYEQYF. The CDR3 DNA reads TGTGCCAGCGGAACTTCGTCGGACTACGAGCAGTACTTC.

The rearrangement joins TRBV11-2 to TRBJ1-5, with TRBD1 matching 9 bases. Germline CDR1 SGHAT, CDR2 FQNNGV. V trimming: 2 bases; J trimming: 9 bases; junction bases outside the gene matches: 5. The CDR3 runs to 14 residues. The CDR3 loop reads CASSLTQGALPQHF. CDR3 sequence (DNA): TGTGCCAGCAGCTTAACACAGGGGGCTTTGCCCCAGCATTTT.

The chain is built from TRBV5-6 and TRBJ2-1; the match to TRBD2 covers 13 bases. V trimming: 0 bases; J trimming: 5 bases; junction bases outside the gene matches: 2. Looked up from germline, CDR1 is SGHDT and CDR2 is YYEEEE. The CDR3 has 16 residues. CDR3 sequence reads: CASSLVGTSGDNEQFF. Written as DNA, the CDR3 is TGTGCCAGCAGCTTGGTGGGGACTAGCGGGGACAATGAGCAGTTCTTC.

The CDR3 sequence is CASSTGTGPGETQYF. CDR3 DNA sequence: TGCGCCAGCAGCACAGGGACAGGGCCGGGAGAGACCCAGTACTTC. The chain joins TRBV5-1 to TRBJ2-5; 9 bases align to TRBD1. The CDR3 extends over 15 amino acids. The junction had 8 bases not matched to a gene; V was cut back by 4 bases and J by 4 bases. Germline values: CDR1 SGHRS, CDR2 YFSETQ.

This CDR3 is CASSVGLAGGREQYF. The CDR3 DNA follows: TGTGCCAGCAGCGTAGGGCTAGCGGGAGGTCGGGAGCAGTACTTC. This chain uses TRBV9 with TRBJ2-7; 11 nucleotides agree with TRBD2. V gave up 0 bases and J gave up 7 bases; unmatched junction bases: 6. The length of the CDR3 is 15 residues. Per the germline V gene, CDR1 is SGDLS and CDR2 is YYNGEE.

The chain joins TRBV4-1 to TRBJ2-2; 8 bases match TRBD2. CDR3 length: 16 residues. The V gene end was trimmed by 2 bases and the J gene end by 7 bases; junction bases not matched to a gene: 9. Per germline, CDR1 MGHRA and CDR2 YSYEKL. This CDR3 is CASSQLGLATGGELFF. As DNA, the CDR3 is TGCGCCAGCAGCCAACTTGGACTAGCAACCGGCGGGGAGCTGTTTTTT.

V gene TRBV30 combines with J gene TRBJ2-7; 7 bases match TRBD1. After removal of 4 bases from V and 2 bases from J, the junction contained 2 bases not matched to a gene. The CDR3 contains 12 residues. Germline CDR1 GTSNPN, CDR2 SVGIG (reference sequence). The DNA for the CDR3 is TGTGCCTGGACTCAGGGGGCCTACGAGCAGTACTTC. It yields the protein CAWTQGAYEQYF.